The 31 T cell receptor beta chains given below trace back to one sample, sequenced in a study of patients with pleural tuberculosis. TCRdb fed the reads into MiXCR, producing one record per CDR3 protein. Of about 50,000 distinct CDR3 sequences in the sample, 6% to 8% were seen once. The receptors here all came from a human donor with pleural tuberculosis.

Only a few counts were recorded for this clonotype. At one of its ends the junction is not consistent with the germline gene, which may arise from a read error. V is TRBV7-7 and J is TRBJ2-5, with D uncertain. The germline V gene has CDR1 SSHAT and CDR2 FNYEAQ (reference sequence). The CDR3 is 13 residues long. CDR3 DNA: TGTGCTAGCAGCTTTAAAATCAGGGAGACCCAGTACTTC. Its translation is CASSFKIRETQYF.

The rearrangement joins TRBV7-3 to TRBJ2-1; D ambiguous. The CDR3 runs to 16 residues. Trimming took off 1 base at V and 10 bases at J, with 20 bases between the two ends. Germline V gene lookup returns CDR1 SGHTA and CDR2 FQGTGA. The CDR3: CASSLIPGQHTKEQFF. The CDR3 DNA follows: TGTGCCAGCAGCTTAATCCCGGGTCAACATACAAAGGAGCAGTTCTTC. Together with reference TRBV7-3 and TRBJ2-1, the CDR3 gives the full variable domain: GAGVSQTPSNKVTEKGKYVELRCDPISGHTALYWYRQSLGQGPEFLIYFQGTGAADDSGLPNDRFFAVRPEGSVSTLKIQRTERGDSAVYLCASSLIPGQHTKEQFFGPGTRLTVL.

The J gene is TRBJ1-4, the V gene TRBV13; D gene ambiguous. The germline V gene has CDR1 PRHDT and CDR2 FYEKMQ (reference sequence). This CDR3 contains 14 residues. V lost 4 bases and J 4 bases, leaving 10 bases between the germline ends. The CDR3 DNA reads TGTGCCAGCAGCTCCTCACTGAATAATGAAAAACTGTTTTTT. The encoded protein is CASSSSLNNEKLFF.

In its sample, this clonotype was seen a few times. The chain joins TRBV11-2 to TRBJ2-5; no clear D gene. Trimming removed 5 bases from V and 12 bases from J, with 16 bases in between. CDR1 and CDR2 (germline): SGHAT, FQNNGV. This CDR3 spans 12 amino acids. The CDR3 region has the DNA TGTGCCAGCAGCATACGAGGACGGCAAAAGTACTTC. It translates to CASSIRGRQKYF.

This clonotype came up a few times. The chain carries TRBV2 and TRBJ2-5, with unresolved D. Germline CDR1 and CDR2: SNHLY and FYNNEI. V shed 3 bases and J shed 9 bases, with 11 bases lying between them. This CDR3 contains 12 residues. The CDR3 DNA reads TGTGCCAGCAGTGACACGGCGTCTGCCCAGTACTTC. As protein: CASSDTASAQYF.

In this sample, this clonotype turned up a few times. J is TRBJ2-7 and V is TRBV29-1, with 7 bases identical to TRBD1. Germline values: CDR1 SQVTM, CDR2 ANQGSEA. The CDR3 has 14 amino acids. Unmatched junction bases numbered 9, after V lost 7 bases and J lost 0 bases. In nucleotides, the CDR3 is TGCAGCGCCAGAAAGGGGGACAGCTCCTACGAGCAGTACTTC. It is translated as CSARKGDSSYEQYF.

A remark on this clonotype: Being one base from a much bigger clone, this may be a read error. This chain connects TRBV28 to TRBJ1-2; no definite D call. V was clipped by 11 bases and J by 6 bases, with 16 bases between them. The CDR3 runs 12 residues. Germline V gives CDR1 MDHEN, CDR2 SYDVKM. CDR3 in DNA: TGTGCCGCCAGAGTAATAGGGAATGGCTACACCTTC. As protein: CAARVIGNGYTF.

There are a few counts of this clonotype. This chain joins TRBV13 and TRBJ2-1, with 13 bases that match TRBD2. CDR1 is PRHDT, CDR2 FYEKMQ, per germline (reference sequence). V shed 2 bases and J 0 bases; nucleotides not matched to a gene: 4. This CDR3 comprises 18 residues. The CDR3 DNA is TGTGCCAGCAGCTTACGACTAGCGGGAGGCTACTCCTACAATGAGCAGTTCTTC. Translating it yields CASSLRLAGGYSYNEQFF.

This clonotype was seen many times. The chain links TRBV15 to TRBJ2-5; TRBD2 agrees at 8 bases. Germline V gene data show CDR1 as LNHNV and CDR2 as YYDKDF (reference sequence). This CDR3 has 15 amino acids. Unmatched junction bases numbered 3, after V lost 1 base and J lost 2 bases. In DNA, the CDR3 is TGTGCCACCAGCAGAGCACTAGCGGTACAAGAGACCCAGTACTTC. Protein product: CATSRALAVQETQYF. Full variable domain (rest looked up from reference TRBV15 and TRBJ2-5): DAMVIQNPRYQVTQFGKPVTLSCSQTLNHNVMYWYQQKSSQAPKLLFHYYDKDFNNEADTPDNFQSRRPNTSFCFLDIRSPGLGDTAMYLCATSRALAVQETQYFGPGTRLLVL.

In this sample, this clonotype turned up many times. This rearrangement joins TRBV3-1 to TRBJ2-7; weak D call: TRBD2 (5 bases). Trimming removed 8 bases from V and 0 bases from J, with 11 bases in between. The CDR3 is made up of 13 amino acids. Germline V gene data show CDR1 as LGHDT and CDR2 as YNNKEL (reference sequence). The CDR3 region has the DNA TGTGCCAGCGCCGGACTCGACTCCTACGAGCAGTACTTC. Translated: CASAGLDSYEQYF.

This clonotype appeared a few times. The chain recombines TRBV12-3 or TRBV12-4 with TRBJ2-7; tentative D call: TRBD2 (5 bases). Trimming stripped 0 bases from V and 0 bases from J, with 15 bases between. The CDR3 has 17 residues. This CDR3 reads CASSLARVTDYSYEQYF. DNA of the CDR3: TGTGCCAGCAGTTTAGCGCGGGTGACCGACTACTCCTACGAGCAGTACTTC.

This clonotype came up many times. The rearrangement links TRBV5-4 to TRBJ1-6; D unresolved. The CDR3 covers 14 residues. CDR1 is SGHNT, CDR2 YYREEE, per germline (reference sequence). V lost 2 bases and J lost 7, with 10 bases in between. CDR3 bases: TGTGCCAGCAGCTTTTGGGTTACGAATTCACCCCTCCACTTT. Its translation: CASSFWVTNSPLHF. Full variable domain (remainder filled in from reference TRBV5-4 and TRBJ1-6): ETGVTQSPTHLIKTRGQQVTLRCSSQSGHNTVSWYQQALGQGPQFIFQYYREEENGRGNFPPRFSGLQFPNYSSELNVNALELDDSALYLCASSFWVTNSPLHFGNGTRLTVT.

The sample holds many counts of this clonotype. J is TRBJ2-3 and V is TRBV11-1, with 8 nucleotides matching TRBD1. Per the germline V gene, CDR1 is SGHAT and CDR2 is FQDESV (reference sequence). The ends lost 4 bases at V and 4 bases at J; junction bases unmatched: 4. The CDR3 contains 14 residues. CDR3 amino acids: CASSYAGGPDTQYF. The CDR3 DNA reads TGTGCCAGCAGCTACGCAGGGGGCCCAGATACGCAGTATTTT.

There are many counts of this clonotype. The chain recombines TRBV20-1 with TRBJ1-1, with D unclear. The CDR3 totals 13 residues. Germline CDR1 and CDR2: DFQATT and SNEGSKA (reference sequence). Trimming left V 5 bases short and J 0 bases short, with 10 bases between. The CDR3 protein is CSAPVTMNTEAFF. The CDR3 nucleotides read TGCAGTGCTCCGGTCACCATGAACACTGAAGCTTTCTTT.

This clonotype was seen at least ten times. V usage is TRBV2 and J usage is TRBJ1-5, with unresolved D. Per germline, CDR1 SNHLY and CDR2 FYNNEI. V dropped 4 bases and J dropped 7 bases, with 11 bases sitting between them. The CDR3 contains 13 residues. CDR3 DNA: TGTGCCAGCAGTGTTGGGGAGGGCCAGCCCCAGCATTTT. This gives the protein CASSVGEGQPQHF.

V usage is TRBV30 and J usage is TRBJ1-5; D remains unclear. Trimming shortened V by 2 bases and J by 0 bases, and 5 bases separated the two germline ends. The CDR3 covers 13 residues. CDR1 is GTSNPN and CDR2 is SVGIG in the germline V gene (reference sequence). DNA of the CDR3: TGTGCCTGGAGTTGGGATAGCAATCAGCCCCAGCATTTT. Protein sequence: CAWSWDSNQPQHF.

This clonotype was detected many times. The V call is TRBV6-1, the J call TRBJ2-3; TRBD2 might be the D (6 bases). Germline V gene lookup returns CDR1 MNHNS and CDR2 SASEGT. Trimming left V 7 bases short and J 2 bases short, with 13 bases between. The CDR3 runs 14 residues. The chain's CDR3 is CASNGLANTDTQYF. The CDR3 DNA is TGTGCCAGCAACGGGCTAGCGAACACAGATACGCAGTATTTT.

This clonotype was detected many times. The rearrangement uses TRBV6-1 and TRBJ2-7; D remains ambiguous. This CDR3 is built from 11 residues. V was cut by 2 bases and J by 6 bases, with 5 bases left in between. In germline, CDR1 is MNHNS, CDR2 SASEGT. CDR3 region: CASSESVEQYF. The CDR3 DNA reads as TGTGCCAGCAGTGAATCCGTCGAGCAGTACTTC.

In this sample, this clonotype turned up many times. The chain links TRBV27 to TRBJ2-1, with a possible D match to TRBD2 (5 bases). V dropped 6 bases and J dropped 0 bases, with 9 bases sitting between them. Per the germline V gene, CDR1 is MNHEY and CDR2 is SMNVEV (reference sequence). CDR3 length: 14 residues. The CDR3 loop is CASRTGSSYNEQFF. DNA for the CDR3: TGTGCCAGCAGGACGGGGAGCTCCTACAATGAGCAGTTCTTC.

This clonotype was found many times. V usage is TRBV25-1 and J usage is TRBJ1-2, with 7 bases matching TRBD1. The CDR3 has 14 amino acids. J gave up 10 bases and V 2 bases, and 10 bases lay outside the gene matches. Germline assignment: CDR1 MGHDK and CDR2 SYGVNS. The chain's CDR3 is CASSEPGTVFDYTF. Here the CDR3 DNA reads TGTGCCAGCAGTGAACCCGGGACAGTTTTTGACTACACCTTC.

In this sample, this clonotype turned up a few times. J is TRBJ2-5 and V is TRBV5-1, with 8 bases lining up with TRBD1. Germline CDR1 is SGHRS and CDR2 is YFSETQ. CDR3 length equals 13 residues. Unmatched junction bases numbered 3, after V lost 3 bases and J lost 5 bases. The CDR3 DNA sequence: TGCGCCAGCAGCTCGCAGGGGGCGGAGACCCAGTACTTC. Translated: CASSSQGAETQYF.

The table lists this clonotype with a few counts. At one end, the junction sequence differs from germline, possibly due to a read error. The genes are TRBV5-4 and TRBJ1-1; D unclear. This CDR3 is built from 14 residues. CDR1 is SGHNT, CDR2 YYREEE, per germline (reference sequence). The CDR3 here is CASSLAGINTEAFF. CDR3 sequence (DNA): TGTGCCAGCAGTTTGGCCGGAATCAACACTGAAGCTTTCTTT.

This clonotype was seen ten or more times. The V gene is TRBV28, the J gene TRBJ1-3; D might be TRBD1 (6 bases). Germline V gives CDR1 MDHEN, CDR2 SYDVKM. The CDR3 loop spans 15 amino acids. The V gene lost 5 bases and the J gene lost 2 bases, with 13 bases spanning the gap. Here the CDR3 DNA reads TGTGCCAGCAGTCTGGAAGGGGGGCCTGGAAACACCATATATTTT. Translated, it gives CASSLEGGPGNTIYF.

In its sample, this clonotype was seen many times. CDR3 amino acids: CATSRVGETQYF. CDR3 coding DNA: TGTGCCACCAGCAGAGTCGGTGAGACCCAGTACTTC. The J gene is TRBJ2-5, the V gene TRBV15; D not resolved. This CDR3 comprises 12 residues. Germline-derived CDR1 and CDR2 are LNHNV and YYDKDF (reference sequence). Trimming left V 1 base short and J 5 bases short, with 5 bases between.

In its sample, this clonotype was seen many times. The rearrangement joins TRBV14 to TRBJ1-3; D gene uncertain. The ends were cut back, 3 bases at V and 6 bases at J, with 9 bases in the middle. CDR1 and CDR2 (germline): SGHDN, FVKESK. The CDR3 sequence is 13 residues long. The DNA of the CDR3 is TGTGCCAGCAGCCACTGCCTGAAAAACACCATATATTTT. Its protein is CASSHCLKNTIYF.

This clonotype has ten or more counts. This may be a read error: a much more frequent sequence differs by one nucleotide. The chain uses TRBV20-1 and TRBJ1-1, with D possibly TRBD1 on 5 matching bases. From germline, CDR1 is DFQATT and CDR2 SNEGSKA (reference sequence). This CDR3 is 13 amino acids long. For the CDR3, the DNA is TGCGGTGCTAGATCGGGGCGGGACACTGAAGCTTTCTTT. Encoded protein: CGARSGRDTEAFF.

This clonotype was seen a handful of times. This may be a read error, as it is one base from a much larger clone. The CDR3 does not close with the conserved phenylalanine or tryptophan, likely indicating a read error. The V and J genes are TRBV10-1 and TRBJ2-2; D not resolved. This CDR3 is built from 13 residues. Germline CDR1 is WNHNN and CDR2 is SYGVQD (reference sequence). V was trimmed by 7 bases and J by 3 bases, leaving 9 bases between them. The CDR3 DNA follows: TGCGCCAGCACTGATGGGGACACCGGGGAGCTGTTTCTT. Translating gives CASTDGDTGELFL.

The V gene is TRBV2, the J gene TRBJ2-7; TRBD2 aligns across 11 bases. Germline lookup yields CDR1 SNHLY and CDR2 FYNNEI. The V gene end was trimmed by 9 bases and the J gene end by 5 bases; junction bases not matched to a gene: 6. The CDR3 loop spans 13 amino acids. CDR3 in DNA: TGTGCCAGTACGGGACTAGCGGACCACGAGCAGTACTTC. Protein: CASTGLADHEQYF.

This clonotype was recorded many times. The chain combines TRBV28 with TRBJ2-7, with 8 nucleotides matching TRBD1. Germline trimming cut 3 bases from V and 12 bases from J; bases unmatched to any gene: 10. The CDR3 length is 13 residues. Looked up from germline, CDR1 is MDHEN and CDR2 is SYDVKM. The CDR3 loop reads CASSLPYKGQVYF. CDR3 bases: TGTGCCAGCAGTTTGCCATATAAGGGACAGGTGTACTTC.

This chain connects TRBV11-2 to TRBJ2-5; D could derive from TRBD1 or TRBD2 (5 bases each). CDR3 length: 15 residues. Looked up from germline, CDR1 is SGHAT and CDR2 is FQNNGV. V was trimmed by 5 bases and J by 4 bases, leaving 17 bases between them. The CDR3 reads CASSPPVRGLETQYF. Here the CDR3 DNA reads TGTGCCAGCAGCCCCCCGGTGAGGGGCCTAGAGACCCAGTACTTC.

This clonotype was detected many times. This chain uses TRBV28 with TRBJ2-7; D gene ambiguous. In germline, CDR1 is MDHEN, CDR2 SYDVKM. Trimming shortened V by 2 bases and J by 0 bases, and 8 bases separated the two germline ends. This CDR3 contains 14 residues. CDR3 in DNA: TGTGCCAGCAGTTTAAGGGTCAGCTCCTACGAGCAGTACGTC. Residues: CASSLRVSSYEQYV.